This paragraph reports one TCR beta chain. Trimming pared 1 base from V and 2 bases from J, leaving 11 bases between. Germline assignment: CDR1 LGHNA and CDR2 YSLEER. This CDR3 has 15 residues. Libraries were prepared by immunoSEQ multiplex PCR; TCRdb keeps only in-frame clonotypes and omits some of them. The sample yields roughly 150,000 clones, 84% seen once. The data derive from a study of blood T cell repertoires in COVID-19. V and J are TRBV4-3 and TRBJ1-1, with D perhaps matching TRBD1 (5 bases). Sequencing was performed on peripheral blood. The TCR comes from a woman in her 50s with acute or convalescent COVID-19. CDR3 protein: CASSQGWGGNTEAFF. The DNA of the CDR3 is TGCGCCAGCAGCCAAGGTTGGGGGGGAAACACTGAAGCTTTCTTT.